The T cell receptor (beta chain) described here comes from a study of T cells in localized non-small cell lung cancer. General study results and limits: Sequencing covered just one tumor region, so heterogeneity cannot be ruled out.

In regard to this clone: The antigen remains unidentified.

Repertoires were generated with immunoSEQ multiplex PCR, while TCRdb's copy carries only in-frame clones and drops some. The repertoire holds 65,000 to 90,000 clones, around three quarters seen once, with 15% to 20% in the top ten. The starting material was PBMCs, obtained before any cancer treatment. The receptor was isolated from a man between 40 and 69 years old with stage II squamous cell lung carcinoma.

CDR3 amino acids: CASSTTGGDTEAFF. The CDR3 DNA reads TGTGCCAGCAGTACGACAGGTGGGGACACTGAAGCTTTCTTT. The rearrangement links TRBV6-6 to TRBJ1-1; a weak D match, TRBD1 (6 bases). Trimming removed 5 bases from V and 3 bases from J, with 13 bases in between. Looked up from germline, CDR1 is MNHNY and CDR2 is SVGAGI (reference sequence). The CDR3 has 14 residues.